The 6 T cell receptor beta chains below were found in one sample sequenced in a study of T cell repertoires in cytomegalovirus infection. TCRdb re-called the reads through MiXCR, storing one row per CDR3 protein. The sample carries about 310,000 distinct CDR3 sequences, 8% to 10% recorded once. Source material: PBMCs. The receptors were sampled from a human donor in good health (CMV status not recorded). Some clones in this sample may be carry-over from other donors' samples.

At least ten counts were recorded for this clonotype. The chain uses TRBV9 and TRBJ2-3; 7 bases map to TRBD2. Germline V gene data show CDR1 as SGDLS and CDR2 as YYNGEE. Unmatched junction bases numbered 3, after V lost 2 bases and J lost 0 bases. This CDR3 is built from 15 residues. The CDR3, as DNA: TGTGCCAGCAGCGTGGGTAGCGGGAGCACAGATACGCAGTATTTT. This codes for CASSVGSGSTDTQYF.

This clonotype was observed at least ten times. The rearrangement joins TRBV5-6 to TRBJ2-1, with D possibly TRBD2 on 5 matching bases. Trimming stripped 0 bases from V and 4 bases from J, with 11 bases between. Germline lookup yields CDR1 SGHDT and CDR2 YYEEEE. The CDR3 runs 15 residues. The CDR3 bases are TGTGCCAGCAGCTTGGTCCGTCGGACTTACAATGAGCAGTTCTTC. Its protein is CASSLVRRTYNEQFF.

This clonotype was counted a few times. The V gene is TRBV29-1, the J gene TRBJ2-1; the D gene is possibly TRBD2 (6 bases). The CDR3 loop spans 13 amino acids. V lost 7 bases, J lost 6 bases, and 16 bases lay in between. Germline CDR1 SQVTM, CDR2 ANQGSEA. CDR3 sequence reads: CSARKGTANEQFF. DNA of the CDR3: TGCAGCGCCAGAAAGGGGACTGCCAATGAGCAGTTCTTC.

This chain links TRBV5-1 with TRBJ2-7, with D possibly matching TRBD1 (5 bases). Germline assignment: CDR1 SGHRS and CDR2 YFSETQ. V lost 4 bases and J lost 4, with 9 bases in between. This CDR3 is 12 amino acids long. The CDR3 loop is CASSHQGYEQYF. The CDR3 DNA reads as TGCGCCAGCAGCCATCAGGGATACGAGCAGTACTTC.

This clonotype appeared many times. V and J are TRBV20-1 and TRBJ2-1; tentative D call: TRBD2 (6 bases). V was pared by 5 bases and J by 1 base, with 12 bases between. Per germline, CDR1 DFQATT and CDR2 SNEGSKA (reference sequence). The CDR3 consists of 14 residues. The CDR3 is CSAPPGLSYNEQFF. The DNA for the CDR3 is TGCAGTGCTCCACCGGGACTGTCCTACAATGAGCAGTTCTTC.

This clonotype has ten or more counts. Here the CDR3 DNA reads TGTGCCAGTAGTATTGGAAAGGGGGTTTACAATGAGCAGTTCTTC. Residues: CASSIGKGVYNEQFF. The chain links TRBV19 to TRBJ2-1, with D possibly matching TRBD1 (6 bases). The CDR3 runs to 15 residues. V lost 3 bases and J 4 bases, leaving 13 bases between the germline ends. The germline V gene encodes CDR1 LNHDA and CDR2 SQIVND (reference sequence).